The clone carrying this T cell receptor (beta chain) was recorded once. Its specificity is unknown. Repertoires were generated with immunoSEQ multiplex PCR, while TCRdb's copy carries only in-frame clones and drops some. Here the sample spans 65,000 to 75,000 clones, more than 75% being singletons. The record originates from a study of lymphopenia after photon versus proton radiotherapy. General observations from the study: Post-nadir diversity loss with photons came from oligoclonal expansion, particularly CD8+ Temra cells. In patients who died, overall survival fell as post-nadir TCR diversity dropped more.

CDR1 and CDR2 from the germline V gene are MNHEY and SVGAGI. The length of the CDR3 is 15 residues. Trimming removed 5 bases from V and 4 bases from J; junction bases left unmatched: 10. The source is a man aged 80 or over with esophageal cancer. The chain uses TRBV6-5 and TRBJ1-2, with 7 bases identical to TRBD1. Sequencing used peripheral blood, obtained from a patient treated with proton-based radiotherapy. The CDR3 loop is CASSTLAGGIYGYTF. CDR3 nucleotides: TGTGCCAGCAGTACTTTGGCAGGGGGAATCTATGGCTACACCTTC.